These T cell receptor beta chains were read from a single sample in a study of blood T cell repertoires in COVID-19. Profiling relied on immunoSEQ multiplex PCR, and the TCRdb table lists in-frame clones only, not all of them. Of some 240,000 clones listed, roughly 89% are singletons. The specimen was peripheral blood. The receptors originated from a woman aged 55-69 years with COVID-19, enrolled during active disease. Both conserved end residues are part of each CDR3. The order of the fields is clone size, D gene, J gene, V gene, CDR3 DNA, CDR3 protein. The D gene is left open where the match is weak. Only some rows state a clone size, as once, few, many or a class for expanded clones.

clone size: NA
D gene: NA
J gene: TRBJ1-1
V gene: TRBV4-3
CDR3 DNA: TGCGCCAGCAGCCAAGATCTTTGGAGGGAGAAGGGTGAAGCTTTCTTT
CDR3 protein: CASSQDLWREKGEAFF

clone size: NA
D gene: NA
J gene: TRBJ1-2
V gene: TRBV19
CDR3 DNA: TGTGCCAGTAGTGACAGTTATGGCTACACCTTC
CDR3 protein: CASSDSYGYTF

clone size: NA
D gene: NA
J gene: TRBJ1-6
V gene: TRBV25-1
CDR3 DNA: TGTGCCAGCAGGAAGACTGGCCAGTATAATTCACCCCTCCACTTT
CDR3 protein: CASRKTGQYNSPLHF

clone size: NA
D gene: TRBD1
J gene: TRBJ1-2
V gene: TRBV7-6
CDR3 DNA: TGTGCCAGCAGCTCGCCAAAACAAGGACAGGGTCCTTCCTATGGCTACACCTTC
CDR3 protein: CASSSPKQGQGPSYGYTF

clone size: NA
D gene: NA
J gene: TRBJ2-7
V gene: TRBV2
CDR3 DNA: TGTGCCAGCAGTGGGTTGGCAGTCACCTACGAGCAGTACTTC
CDR3 protein: CASSGLAVTYEQYF

clone size: NA
D gene: NA
J gene: TRBJ2-3
V gene: TRBV7-3
CDR3 DNA: TGTGCCAGCAGCTCGGGACTTAGCAGCGATACGCAGTATTTT
CDR3 protein: CASSSGLSSDTQYF

clone size: NA
D gene: NA
J gene: TRBJ2-2
V gene: TRBV18
CDR3 DNA: TGTGCCAGCTCACCGAACGGGAACACCGGGGAGCTGTTTTTT
CDR3 protein: CASSPNGNTGELFF

clone size: NA
D gene: NA
J gene: TRBJ1-6
V gene: TRBV4-3
CDR3 DNA: TGCGCCAGCAGCCAGCTTGGACGGGGTAATTCACCCCTCCACTTT
CDR3 protein: CASSQLGRGNSPLHF

clone size: NA
D gene: TRBD1
J gene: TRBJ2-5
V gene: TRBV19
CDR3 DNA: TGTGCCAGTAGTATGGACAGGGCTCAAGAGACCCAGTACTTC
CDR3 protein: CASSMDRAQETQYF

clone size: once
D gene: TRBD2
J gene: TRBJ2-5
V gene: TRBV5-1
CDR3 DNA: TGCGCCAGCAGCCCCCCGCGGGCTAGCGGCCTCCAAGAGACCCAGTACTTC
CDR3 protein: CASSPPRASGLQETQYF

clone size: NA
D gene: TRBD1
J gene: TRBJ1-4
V gene: TRBV5-1
CDR3 DNA: TGCGCCAGCTCCCAATCACTGGGACAGGGGGCTCTCTTGGTTAGCGAAAAACTGTTTTTT
CDR3 protein: CASSQSLGQGALLVSEKLFF

clone size: NA
D gene: NA
J gene: TRBJ2-5
V gene: TRBV9
CDR3 DNA: TGTGCCAGCAGCGTAGGCCCACAGGGTAAAGAGACCCAGTACTTC
CDR3 protein: CASSVGPQGKETQYF

clone size: few
D gene: TRBD1
J gene: TRBJ2-7
V gene: TRBV7-9
CDR3 DNA: TGTGCCAGCAGCCCCGTGACAGGGGCCCTCTACGAGCAGTACTTC
CDR3 protein: CASSPVTGALYEQYF

clone size: NA
D gene: NA
J gene: TRBJ2-5
V gene: TRBV6-5
CDR3 DNA: TGTGCCAGCAGTTACCTCGGGACATACCAAGAGACCCAGTACTTC
CDR3 protein: CASSYLGTYQETQYF

clone size: NA
D gene: TRBD1
J gene: TRBJ1-5
V gene: TRBV2
CDR3 DNA: TGTGCCAGCACCGGACAGGACAATCAGCCCCAGCATTTT
CDR3 protein: CASTGQDNQPQHF

clone size: NA
D gene: TRBD1
J gene: TRBJ2-1
V gene: TRBV4-2
CDR3 DNA: TGTGCCAGCAGCCGCGACGGGACAGGGAACAATGAGCAGTTCTTC
CDR3 protein: CASSRDGTGNNEQFF

clone size: NA
D gene: TRBD1
J gene: TRBJ2-7
V gene: TRBV6-5
CDR3 DNA: TGTGCCAGCAGTCCACAGGGGTTCGCCTACGAGCAGTACTTC
CDR3 protein: CASSPQGFAYEQYF